This entry concerns a single T cell receptor beta chain. This entry comes from a study of blood T cell repertoires in COVID-19. Looking at the study overall: Samples of COVID-19 (acute and convalescent) were obtained from the United States, Italy and Spain. PBMCs, B-cell-depleted T cells, or T cells provided the cDNA or gDNA that made up the material.

As originally analysed: By means of reference gene primer amplification, nucleated cell counts were estimated. Libraries were prepared by immunoSEQ multiplex PCR; TCRdb keeps only in-frame clonotypes and omits some of them. That table furnishes V, J and clone size, whereas the DNA furnished D and trimming. The table shows about 190,000 clones, with 70% to 90% occurring only once. Between the trimmed V and J ends, which lost 10 bases and 0 bases, there was a span of 7 bases. Per germline, CDR1 SNHLY and CDR2 FYNNEI. This CDR3 is built from 12 residues. Sequenced sample: peripheral blood. The sequence was obtained from a man between 60 and 75 years old with active or convalescent COVID-19. The J gene is TRBJ1-5, the V gene TRBV2; D unclear. The CDR3 region is CATSSSNQPQHF. The CDR3 DNA is TGTGCCACCTCTTCTAGCAATCAGCCCCAGCATTTT.